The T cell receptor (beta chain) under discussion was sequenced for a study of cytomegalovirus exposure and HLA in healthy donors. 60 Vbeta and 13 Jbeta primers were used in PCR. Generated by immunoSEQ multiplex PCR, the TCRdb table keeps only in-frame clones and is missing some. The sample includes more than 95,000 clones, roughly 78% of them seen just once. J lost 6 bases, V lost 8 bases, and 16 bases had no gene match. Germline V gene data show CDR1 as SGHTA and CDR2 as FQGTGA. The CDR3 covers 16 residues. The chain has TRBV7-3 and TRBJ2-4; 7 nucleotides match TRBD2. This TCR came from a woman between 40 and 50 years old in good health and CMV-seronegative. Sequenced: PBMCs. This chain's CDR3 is CASCAHGAGVGNIQYF. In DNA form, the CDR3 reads TGTGCCAGCTGCGCCCACGGGGCGGGAGTGGGAAACATTCAGTACTTC.